A single T cell receptor (beta chain) is shown here with its context. Only in-frame clones appear in the TCRdb table, and some are missing; sequencing was by immunoSEQ multiplex PCR. The data contain some 270,000 clones, 80% to 90% of them singletons. The sample is drawn from a study of blood T cell repertoires in COVID-19. Turning to the study itself: COVID-19 samples from acute and convalescent phases originated in the United States, Italy and Spain.

CDR3 length: 15 amino acids. Trimming took off 5 bases at V and 1 base at J, with 14 bases between the two ends. Germline V gives CDR1 WNHNN, CDR2 SYGVQD (reference sequence). This sequence originates from a middle-aged woman who had recovered from COVID-19. Material: peripheral blood. The chain employs TRBV10-1 and TRBJ1-1; D uncertain. The CDR3 region has the DNA TGCGCCAGCAGTCCTCTCGCGGAGGGGAACACTGAAGCTTTCTTT. Translation gives CASSPLAEGNTEAFF.